The next 23 T cell receptor beta chains were all read from a single sample in a study of neurological immune-mediated disorders. TCRdb reanalysed the 5' RACE reads using MiXCR and keeps one entry per CDR3 protein. The sample yields 25,000 to 30,000 distinct CDR3 sequences, 2.5% to 4% seen once. Sequences were obtained from PBMCs. The receptors stem from a woman in her thirties with multiple sclerosis.

This clonotype was detected a few times. The chain carries TRBV7-8 and TRBJ2-3; possible D gene TRBD2, 6 bases. With 1 base removed from V and 3 bases from J, the gap between germline ends came to 11 bases. Germline-derived CDR1 and CDR2 are SGHVS and FQNEAQ. There are 15 residues in the CDR3. In nucleotides, the CDR3 is TGTGCCAGCAGCTTAGAAGTAGGGAGGACAGATACGCAGTATTTT. Its protein product is CASSLEVGRTDTQYF.

The chain employs TRBV5-5 and TRBJ1-2, with D tentatively TRBD1 (5 bases). V was shortened by 0 bases and J by 3 bases, with 9 bases between the two germline ends. Germline CDR1 SGHKS, CDR2 YYEKEE (reference sequence). CDR3 length: 14 amino acids. CDR3 DNA: TGTGCCAGCAGCTTGGGCAGGGCGGACTATGGCTACACCTTC. As protein: CASSLGRADYGYTF.

This clonotype was seen a handful of times. A much larger clone differs by one base, so this may be a read error. Written as DNA, the CDR3 is TGTGCCAGCAGCGGGGACAGCTCTGGAAACACCATATATTTT. Its translation: CASSGDSSGNTIYF. The V call is TRBV9, the J call TRBJ1-3; 7 bases are a match to TRBD1. This CDR3 comprises 14 residues. Trimming removed 3 bases from V and 0 bases from J; junction bases left unmatched: 0. The germline gives CDR1 SGDLS, CDR2 YYNGEE.

The table lists this clonotype with many counts. This chain connects TRBV19 to TRBJ1-4; possible D gene TRBD1, 6 bases. Germline CDR1 and CDR2: LNHDA and SQIVND (reference sequence). CDR3 length: 13 residues. V lost 7 bases and J lost 8, with 14 bases in between. The chain's CDR3 is CASKQMGAEKLFF. The CDR3 DNA sequence: TGTGCCAGTAAACAGATGGGGGCCGAAAAACTGTTTTTT.

This clonotype was recorded many times. The chain carries TRBV6-2 or TRBV6-3 and TRBJ1-5; D gene ambiguous. The CDR3 covers 13 residues. Germline CDR1 is MNHEY and CDR2 is SVGEGT. The germline V and J ends were trimmed by 2 bases and 10 bases, with 12 bases remaining between them. CDR3 nucleotides: TGTGCCAGCAGTTACACACCAAAAGGACCCCAGCATTTT. Translated, it gives CASSYTPKGPQHF.

This clonotype appeared many times. V usage is TRBV7-9 and J usage is TRBJ2-1, with 13 bases identical to TRBD2. The CDR3 loop spans 15 amino acids. V shed 5 bases, J shed 6 bases, and the junction held 4 bases outside the gene matches. Germline V lookup: CDR1 SEHNR, CDR2 FQNEAQ (reference sequence). The CDR3 here is CASSKLAGGANEQFF. The CDR3 DNA is TGTGCCAGCAGCAAACTAGCGGGAGGGGCCAATGAGCAGTTCTTC. Together with reference TRBV7-9 and TRBJ2-1, the CDR3 gives the full variable domain: DTGVSQNPRHKITKRGQNVTFRCDPISEHNRLYWYRQTLGQGPEFLTYFQNEAQLEKSRLLSDRFSAERPKGSFSTLEIQRTEQGDSAMYLCASSKLAGGANEQFFGPGTRLTVL.

This clonotype was counted a few times. This chain links TRBV7-2 with TRBJ2-7; 8 bases map to TRBD1. V lost 5 bases, J lost 2 bases, and 5 bases stayed unmatched. CDR3 length equals 14 residues. Per the germline V gene, CDR1 is SGHTA and CDR2 is FQGNSA. CDR3 nucleotides: TGTGCCAGCAGCCCAGGGGGCAAGGCCTACGAGCAGTACTTC. Translation: CASSPGGKAYEQYF.

By proportion, this clonotype is medium-sized. J is TRBJ2-2 and V is TRBV4-2; perhaps TRBD1 as D (5 bases). From germline, CDR1 is LGHNA and CDR2 YNFKEQ. Trimming took 0 bases from V and 6 from J, leaving 20 bases between them. This CDR3 spans 18 amino acids. The DNA for the CDR3 is TGTGCCAGCAGCCAAGATCTTCTACGGACATTGAAGTCCGGGGAGCTGTTTTTT. Its translation: CASSQDLLRTLKSGELFF.

In its sample, this clonotype was seen many times. V gene TRBV6-6 combines with J gene TRBJ2-3; a weak D match, TRBD1 (6 bases). The ends were cut back, 6 bases at V and 4 bases at J, with 20 bases in the middle. This CDR3 is built from 16 residues. CDR1 and CDR2 from the germline V gene are MNHNY and SVGAGI (reference sequence). The DNA for the CDR3 is TGTGCCAGCAGGCAACAGGGACCCGGCGGATCAGATACGCAGTATTTT. Residues: CASRQQGPGGSDTQYF.

This chain joins TRBV5-1 and TRBJ2-2; D remains ambiguous. The CDR3 length is 14 residues. CDR1 is SGHRS and CDR2 is YFSETQ in the germline V gene. V lost 4 bases and J 1 base, leaving 8 bases between the germline ends. The CDR3 nucleotides read TGCGCCAGCAGCCGGACGGTGAACACCGGGGAGCTGTTTTTT. This codes for CASSRTVNTGELFF.

This clonotype occurred many times. V gene TRBV15 combines with J gene TRBJ1-1; D is possibly TRBD1 (6 bases). Trimming removed 0 bases at V and 5 bases at J, with 19 bases between. There are 17 residues in the CDR3. Germline V gene lookup returns CDR1 LNHNV and CDR2 YYDKDF (reference sequence). The CDR3 nucleotides read TGTGCCACCAGCAGAGATCTAGGAGCAGGGGTTGGGACTGAAGCTTTCTTT. This sequence encodes CATSRDLGAGVGTEAFF.

This clonotype showed up many times. The chain couples TRBV20-1 to TRBJ1-1; no clear D. The germline V gene has CDR1 DFQATT and CDR2 SNEGSKA (reference sequence). This CDR3 is built from 15 residues. The ends were cut back, 1 base at V and 6 bases at J, with 18 bases in the middle. CDR3 nucleotide sequence: TGCAGTGCTAGAGGCGGACCCTACAAATCCGCTGAAGCTTTCTTT. Amino acid sequence: CSARGGPYKSAEAFF.

This clonotype came up many times. The chain uses TRBV7-2 and TRBJ1-1; D unclear. The germline gives CDR1 SGHTA, CDR2 FQGNSA. V was clipped by 4 bases and J by 1 base, with 7 bases between them. The CDR3 totals 13 residues. The CDR3 loop is CASSYDRNTEAFF. The CDR3 region has the DNA TGTGCCAGCAGCTACGACCGGAACACTGAAGCTTTCTTT.

In regard to this clonotype: This may stem from a read error, because a much larger clone lies one nucleotide away. The V gene is TRBV19, the J gene TRBJ2-3; D is unresolved. This CDR3 is built from 12 residues. V dropped 8 bases and J dropped 6 bases, with 12 bases sitting between them. CDR1 LNHDA and CDR2 SQIVND come from the germline V gene (reference sequence). The CDR3 here is CASSPRWDTQYF. DNA of the CDR3: TGTGCCAGTTCTCCCAGGTGGGATACGCAGTATTTT.

Many counts were recorded for this clonotype. This chain links TRBV12-3 or TRBV12-4 with TRBJ1-2; D unclear. The CDR3 extends over 13 amino acids. V gave up 6 bases and J gave up 4 bases, with 12 bases separating them. The CDR3 reads CASSFGRTYGYTF. The CDR3 DNA is TGTGCCAGCAGCTTTGGACGGACCTATGGCTACACCTTC.

This clonotype counts as medium-sized. The chain employs TRBV12-3 or TRBV12-4 and TRBJ1-5; 10 nucleotides align to TRBD1. The CDR3 has 14 residues. With V trimmed by 7 bases and J by 6 bases, 6 bases remained unmatched. Written as DNA, the CDR3 is TGTGCCAGCACGCGGACAGGGGGTTTTCAGCCCCAGCATTTT. Protein sequence: CASTRTGGFQPQHF.

About this clonotype: This is likely a read error, given that the CDR3 carries no conserved phenylalanine or tryptophan at its end. DNA for the CDR3: TGTGCCACCAGCAGAGACCCGACTAGCGACTACGAGCAGTACAAC. It is translated as CATSRDPTSDYEQYN. This chain uses TRBV15 with TRBJ2-7; 8 positions match TRBD2. V gave up 0 bases and J gave up 3 bases; unmatched junction bases: 4. The CDR3 contains 15 residues. CDR1 and CDR2 from the germline V gene are LNHNV and YYDKDF (reference sequence).

This clonotype was seen repeatedly, ten times or more. The V and J genes are TRBV6-2 or TRBV6-3 and TRBJ2-6; a possible D gene is TRBD1 (6 bases). The V gene's germline CDR1 is MNHEY and CDR2 SVGEGT. V gave up 7 bases and J gave up 0 bases, with 10 bases separating them. This CDR3 has 15 amino acids. The DNA of the CDR3 is TGTGCCAGCACAACAGGGTCCTCTGGGGCCAACGTCCTGACTTTC. As protein: CASTTGSSGANVLTF.

The table lists this clonotype with many counts. The chain combines TRBV5-6 with TRBJ2-3; 7 bases map to TRBD2. Looked up from germline, CDR1 is SGHDT and CDR2 is YYEEEE. The length of the CDR3 is 15 residues. The V gene end was trimmed by 5 bases and the J gene end by 0 bases; junction bases not matched to a gene: 6. The CDR3, as DNA: TGTGCCAGCAGTGAGCTAGCGGATAGCACAGATACGCAGTATTTT. It is translated as CASSELADSTDTQYF.

This clonotype has a count of ten or more. CDR3 sequence reads: CASAPDQHYEQYF. The CDR3 bases are TGTGCCAGCGCTCCGGATCAGCACTACGAGCAGTACTTC. This rearrangement joins TRBV12-3 or TRBV12-4 to TRBJ2-7, with D uncertain. The CDR3 totals 13 residues. V gave up 8 bases and J gave up 3 bases, with 14 bases separating them.

This clonotype was seen repeatedly, ten times or more. V and J are TRBV12-3 or TRBV12-4 and TRBJ2-6, with 7 bases fitting TRBD1. The CDR3 is made up of 17 amino acids. With V trimmed by 7 bases and J by 1 base, 10 bases remained unmatched. CDR3 in amino acids: CASTSTGTKSGANVLTF. DNA for the CDR3: TGTGCCAGCACCTCGACAGGGACAAAATCTGGGGCCAACGTCCTGACTTTC.

Many counts were recorded for this clonotype. A junction boundary mismatches the germline segment, possibly from a read error. The chain combines TRBV4-2 with TRBJ1-5; no reliable D call. The germline gives CDR1 LGHNA, CDR2 YNFKEQ. This CDR3 comprises 14 residues. CDR3 nucleotide sequence: TGTGCCAGCAGCCAAGACGGGGAGATCCAGCCCCAGAATTTT. Translated: CASSQDGEIQPQNF.

This clonotype was seen many times. The chain combines TRBV25-1 with TRBJ2-7; D gene unclear. Trimming shortened V by 7 bases and J by 9 bases, and 16 bases separated the two germline ends. There are 12 residues in the CDR3. From germline, CDR1 is MGHDK and CDR2 SYGVNS. CDR3 in DNA: TGTGCCAGCACAATTCCCAGTTTATGGCAGTACTTC. Translation gives CASTIPSLWQYF.